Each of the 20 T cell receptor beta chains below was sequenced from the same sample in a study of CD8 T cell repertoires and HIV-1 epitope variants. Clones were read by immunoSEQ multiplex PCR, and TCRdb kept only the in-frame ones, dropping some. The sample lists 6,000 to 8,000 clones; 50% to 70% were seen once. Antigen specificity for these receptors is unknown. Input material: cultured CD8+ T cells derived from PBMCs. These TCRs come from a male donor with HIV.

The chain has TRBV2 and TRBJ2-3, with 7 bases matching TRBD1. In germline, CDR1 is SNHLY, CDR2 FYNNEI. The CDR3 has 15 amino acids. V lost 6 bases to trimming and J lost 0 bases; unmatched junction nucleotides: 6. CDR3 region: CASRGGQVSTDTQYF. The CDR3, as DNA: TGTGCCAGCAGAGGTGGACAGGTTAGCACAGATACGCAGTATTTT.

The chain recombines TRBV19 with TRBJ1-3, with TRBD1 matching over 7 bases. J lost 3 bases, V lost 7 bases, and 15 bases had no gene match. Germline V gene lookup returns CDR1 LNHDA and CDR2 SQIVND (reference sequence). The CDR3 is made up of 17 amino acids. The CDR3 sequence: CASIGAGGAVYGNTIYF. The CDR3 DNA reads TGTGCCAGTATTGGGGCAGGGGGAGCCGTTTATGGAAACACCATATATTTT. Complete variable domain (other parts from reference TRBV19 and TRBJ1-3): DGGITQSPKYLFRKEGQNVTLSCEQNLNHDAMYWYRQDPGQGLRLIYYSQIVNDFQKGDIAEGYSVSREKKESFPLTVTSAQKNPTAFYLCASIGAGGAVYGNTIYFGEGSWLTVV.

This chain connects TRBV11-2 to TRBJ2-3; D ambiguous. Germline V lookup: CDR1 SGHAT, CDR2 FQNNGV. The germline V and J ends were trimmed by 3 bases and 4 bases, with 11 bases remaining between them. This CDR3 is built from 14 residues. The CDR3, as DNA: TGTGCCAGCAGCTTCTCACCCCTCTCAGATACGCAGTATTTT. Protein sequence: CASSFSPLSDTQYF.

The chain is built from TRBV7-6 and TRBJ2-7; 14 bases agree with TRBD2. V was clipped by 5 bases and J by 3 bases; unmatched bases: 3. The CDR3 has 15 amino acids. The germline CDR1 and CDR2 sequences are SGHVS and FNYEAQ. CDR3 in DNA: TGTGCCAGCAGCCCCGGACTAGCGGGGGGCTACGAGCAGTACTTC. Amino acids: CASSPGLAGGYEQYF.

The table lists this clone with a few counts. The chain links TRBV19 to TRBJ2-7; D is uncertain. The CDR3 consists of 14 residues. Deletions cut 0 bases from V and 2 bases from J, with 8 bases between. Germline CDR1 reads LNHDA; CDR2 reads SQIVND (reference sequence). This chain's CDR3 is CASSIDGRAYEQYF. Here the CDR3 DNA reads TGTGCCAGTAGTATAGACGGCAGAGCCTACGAGCAGTACTTC. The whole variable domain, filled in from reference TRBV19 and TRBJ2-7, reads DGGITQSPKYLFRKEGQNVTLSCEQNLNHDAMYWYRQDPGQGLRLIYYSQIVNDFQKGDIAEGYSVSREKKESFPLTVTSAQKNPTAFYLCASSIDGRAYEQYFGPGTRLTVT.

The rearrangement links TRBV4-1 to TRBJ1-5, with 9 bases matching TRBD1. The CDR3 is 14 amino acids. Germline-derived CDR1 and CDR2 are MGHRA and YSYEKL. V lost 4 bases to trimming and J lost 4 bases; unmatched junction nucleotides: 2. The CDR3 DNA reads TGCGCCAGCAGCCCGGGACAGGGAAATCAGCCCCAGCATTTT. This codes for CASSPGQGNQPQHF.

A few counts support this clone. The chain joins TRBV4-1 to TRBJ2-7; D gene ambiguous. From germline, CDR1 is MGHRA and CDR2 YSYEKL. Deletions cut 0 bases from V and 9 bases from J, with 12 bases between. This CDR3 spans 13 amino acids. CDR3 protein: CASSQDESGMQYF. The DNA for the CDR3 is TGCGCCAGCAGCCAAGATGAGTCAGGAATGCAGTACTTC.

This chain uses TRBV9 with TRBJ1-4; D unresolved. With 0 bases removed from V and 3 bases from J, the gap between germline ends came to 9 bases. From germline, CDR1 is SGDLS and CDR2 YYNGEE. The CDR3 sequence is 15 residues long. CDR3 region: CASSVGTTANEKLFF. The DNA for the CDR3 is TGTGCCAGCAGCGTAGGGACGACGGCTAATGAAAAACTGTTTTTT.

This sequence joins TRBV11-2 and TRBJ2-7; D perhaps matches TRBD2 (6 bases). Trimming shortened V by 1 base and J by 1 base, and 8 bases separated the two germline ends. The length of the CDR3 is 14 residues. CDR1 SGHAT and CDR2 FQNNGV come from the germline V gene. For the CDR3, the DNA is TGTGCCAGCAGCTTAGGCGGGACGTCCTACGAGCAGTACTTC. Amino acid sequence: CASSLGGTSYEQYF.

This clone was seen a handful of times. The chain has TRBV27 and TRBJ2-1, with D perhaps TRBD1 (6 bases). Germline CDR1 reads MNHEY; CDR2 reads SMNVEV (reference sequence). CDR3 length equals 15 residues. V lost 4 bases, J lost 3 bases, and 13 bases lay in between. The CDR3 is CASSSIQGYYNEQFF. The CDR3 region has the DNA TGTGCCAGCAGTTCGATACAGGGTTACTACAATGAGCAGTTCTTC.

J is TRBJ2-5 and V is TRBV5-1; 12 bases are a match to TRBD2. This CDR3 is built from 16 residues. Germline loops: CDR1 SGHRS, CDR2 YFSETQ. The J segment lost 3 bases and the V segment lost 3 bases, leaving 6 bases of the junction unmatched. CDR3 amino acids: CASSSSGGAVKETQYF. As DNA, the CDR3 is TGCGCCAGCAGCTCTAGCGGGGGGGCCGTTAAAGAGACCCAGTACTTC.

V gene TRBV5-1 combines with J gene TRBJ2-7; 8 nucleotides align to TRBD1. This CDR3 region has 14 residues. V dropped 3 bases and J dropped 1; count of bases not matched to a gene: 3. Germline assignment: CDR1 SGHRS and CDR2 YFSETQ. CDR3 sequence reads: CASSYQGASYEQYF. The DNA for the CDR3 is TGCGCCAGCAGCTACCAGGGGGCGTCCTACGAGCAGTACTTC.

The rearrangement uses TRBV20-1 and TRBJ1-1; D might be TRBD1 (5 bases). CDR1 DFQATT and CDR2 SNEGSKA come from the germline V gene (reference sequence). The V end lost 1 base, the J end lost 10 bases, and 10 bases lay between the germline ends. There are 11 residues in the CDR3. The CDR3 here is CSARAGYGAFF. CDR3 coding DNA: TGCAGTGCTAGAGCAGGGTATGGAGCTTTCTTT.

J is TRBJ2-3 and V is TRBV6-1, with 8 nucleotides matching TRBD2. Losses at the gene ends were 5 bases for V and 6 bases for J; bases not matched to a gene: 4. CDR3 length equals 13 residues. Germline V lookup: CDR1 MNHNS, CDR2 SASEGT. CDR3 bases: TGTGCCAGCAGTCCACCTAGCGGGGATACGCAGTATTTT. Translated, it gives CASSPPSGDTQYF.

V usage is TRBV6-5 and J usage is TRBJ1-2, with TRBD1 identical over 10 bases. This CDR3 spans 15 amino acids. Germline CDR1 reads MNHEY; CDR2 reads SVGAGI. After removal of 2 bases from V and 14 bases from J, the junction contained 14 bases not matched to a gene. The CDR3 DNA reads TGTGCCAGCAGTTACGCACCCGGGACAGGGGACGCTTGGACCTTC. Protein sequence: CASSYAPGTGDAWTF.

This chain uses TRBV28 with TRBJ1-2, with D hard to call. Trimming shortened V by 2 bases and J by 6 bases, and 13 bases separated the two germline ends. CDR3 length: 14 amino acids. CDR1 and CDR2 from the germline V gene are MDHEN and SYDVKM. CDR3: CASSLSIRLDGYTF. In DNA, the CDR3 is TGTGCCAGCAGTTTAAGTATTAGATTAGATGGCTACACCTTC.

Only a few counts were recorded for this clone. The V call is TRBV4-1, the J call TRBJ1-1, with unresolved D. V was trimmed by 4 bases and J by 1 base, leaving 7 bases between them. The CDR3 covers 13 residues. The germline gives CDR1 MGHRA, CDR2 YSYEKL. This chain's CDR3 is CASSLGGNTEAFF. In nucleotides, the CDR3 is TGCGCCAGCAGCCTTGGAGGGAACACTGAAGCTTTCTTT.

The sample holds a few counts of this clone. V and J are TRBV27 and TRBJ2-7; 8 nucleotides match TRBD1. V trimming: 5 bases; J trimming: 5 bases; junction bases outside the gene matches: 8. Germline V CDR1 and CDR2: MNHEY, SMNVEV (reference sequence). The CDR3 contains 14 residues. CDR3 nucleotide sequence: TGTGCCAGCAGTCCGGGACAGGTGCTACACGAGCAGTACTTC. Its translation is CASSPGQVLHEQYF.

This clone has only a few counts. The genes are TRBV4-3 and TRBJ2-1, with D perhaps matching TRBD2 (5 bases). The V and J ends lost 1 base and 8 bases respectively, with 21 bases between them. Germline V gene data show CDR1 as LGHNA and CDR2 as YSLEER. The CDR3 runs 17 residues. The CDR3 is CASSQAPLPLDLDEQFF. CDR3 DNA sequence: TGCGCCAGCAGCCAAGCCCCCCTACCACTAGATCTAGATGAGCAGTTCTTC.

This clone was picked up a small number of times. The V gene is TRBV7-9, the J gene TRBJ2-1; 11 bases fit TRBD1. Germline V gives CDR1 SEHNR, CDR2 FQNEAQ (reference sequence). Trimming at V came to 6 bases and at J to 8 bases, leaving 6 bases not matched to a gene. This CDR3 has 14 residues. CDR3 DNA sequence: TGTGCCAGCAGGGTGGACAGGGGGCTTGATGAGCAGTTCTTC. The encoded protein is CASRVDRGLDEQFF. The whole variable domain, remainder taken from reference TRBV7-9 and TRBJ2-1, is DTGVSQNPRHKITKRGQNVTFRCDPISEHNRLYWYRQTLGQGPEFLTYFQNEAQLEKSRLLSDRFSAERPKGSFSTLEIQRTEQGDSAMYLCASRVDRGLDEQFFGPGTRLTVL.